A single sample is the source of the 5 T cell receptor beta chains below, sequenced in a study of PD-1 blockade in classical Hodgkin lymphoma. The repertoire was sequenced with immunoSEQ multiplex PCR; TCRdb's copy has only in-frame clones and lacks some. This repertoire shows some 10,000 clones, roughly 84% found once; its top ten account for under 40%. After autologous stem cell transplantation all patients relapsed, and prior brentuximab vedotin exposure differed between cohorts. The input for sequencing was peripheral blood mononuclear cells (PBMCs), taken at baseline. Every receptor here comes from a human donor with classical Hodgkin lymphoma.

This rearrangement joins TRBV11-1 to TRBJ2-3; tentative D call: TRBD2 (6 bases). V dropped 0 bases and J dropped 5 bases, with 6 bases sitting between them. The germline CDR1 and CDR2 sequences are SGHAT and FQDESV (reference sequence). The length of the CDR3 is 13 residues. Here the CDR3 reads CASSLAGGDTQYF. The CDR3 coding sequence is TGTGCCAGCAGCTTAGCGGGGGGAGATACGCAGTATTTT.

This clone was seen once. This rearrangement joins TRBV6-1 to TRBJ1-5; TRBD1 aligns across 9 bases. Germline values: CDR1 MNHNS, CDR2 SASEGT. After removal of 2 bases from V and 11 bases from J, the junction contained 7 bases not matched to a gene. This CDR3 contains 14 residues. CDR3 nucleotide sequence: TGTGCCAGCAGTGAAAGGGGAGACAGGGGGTCCCAGCATTTT. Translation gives CASSERGDRGSQHF.

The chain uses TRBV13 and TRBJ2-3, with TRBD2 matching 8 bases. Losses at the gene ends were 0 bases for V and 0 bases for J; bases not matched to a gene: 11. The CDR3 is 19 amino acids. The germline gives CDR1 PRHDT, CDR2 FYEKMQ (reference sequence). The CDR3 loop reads CASSLGGATSGPSTDTQYF. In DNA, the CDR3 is TGTGCCAGCAGCTTAGGAGGGGCAACTAGCGGCCCTAGCACAGATACGCAGTATTTT.

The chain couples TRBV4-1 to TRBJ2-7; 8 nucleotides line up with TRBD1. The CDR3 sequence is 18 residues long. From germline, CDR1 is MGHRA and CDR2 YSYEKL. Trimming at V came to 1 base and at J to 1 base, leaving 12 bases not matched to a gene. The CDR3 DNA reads TGCGCCAGCAGCCAAGGAAATGGTCGGGACAGGTATTCCTACGAGCAGTACTTC. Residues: CASSQGNGRDRYSYEQYF.

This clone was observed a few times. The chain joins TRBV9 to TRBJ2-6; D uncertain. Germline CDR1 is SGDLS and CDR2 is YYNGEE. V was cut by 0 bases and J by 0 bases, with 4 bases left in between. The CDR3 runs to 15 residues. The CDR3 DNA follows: TGTGCCAGCAGCGTAGTGGGCTCTGGGGCCAACGTCCTGACTTTC. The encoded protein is CASSVVGSGANVLTF.